One T cell receptor (beta chain) is described in this entry. CDR1 is SEHNR and CDR2 is FQNEAQ in the germline V gene (reference sequence). The CDR3 is 13 amino acids. V dropped 3 bases and J dropped 4 bases, with 9 bases sitting between them. This sample was included in a study of blood T cell repertoires in COVID-19. Sequencing used immunoSEQ multiplex PCR; TCRdb keeps in-frame clones, though not all of them. Of tens of thousands of clones listed, about 91% were seen once; the top ten hold roughly 6%. This clonotype originated in a man between 45 and 60 years old with active COVID-19. The chain employs TRBV7-9 and TRBJ2-5; TRBD2 might be the D (5 bases). Material for sequencing was peripheral blood. CDR3 sequence (DNA): TGTGCCAGCAGCTTCTTGGGGAGAGAGACCCAGTACTTC. Translated, it gives CASSFLGRETQYF.